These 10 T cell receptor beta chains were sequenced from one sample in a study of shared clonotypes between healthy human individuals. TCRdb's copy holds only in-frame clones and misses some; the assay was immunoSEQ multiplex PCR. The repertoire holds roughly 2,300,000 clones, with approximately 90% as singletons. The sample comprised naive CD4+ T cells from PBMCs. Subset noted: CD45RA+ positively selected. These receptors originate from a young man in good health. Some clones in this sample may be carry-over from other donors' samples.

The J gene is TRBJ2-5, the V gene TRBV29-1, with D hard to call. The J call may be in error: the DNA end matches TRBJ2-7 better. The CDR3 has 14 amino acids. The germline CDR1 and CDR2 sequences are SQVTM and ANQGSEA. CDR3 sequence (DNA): TGCAGCGACACACCGGACGGCCCCTCCTACGAGCAGTACTTC. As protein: CSDTPDGPSYEQYF.

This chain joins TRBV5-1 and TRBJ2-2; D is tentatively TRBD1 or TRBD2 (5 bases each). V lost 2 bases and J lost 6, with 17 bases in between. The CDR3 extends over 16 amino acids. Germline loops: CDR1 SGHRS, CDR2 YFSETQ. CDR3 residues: CASSFAPGTPAGELFF. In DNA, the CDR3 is TGCGCCAGCAGCTTCGCCCCCGGGACCCCGGCCGGGGAGCTGTTTTTT.

The CDR3 loop reads CASSPRGSGLPRGTQYF. The CDR3 DNA is TGTGCCAGTAGTCCCCGGGGCAGCGGTCTGCCAAGGGGTACGCAGTATTTT. This chain uses TRBV19 with TRBJ2-3; D is possibly TRBD1 or TRBD2 (5 bases each). Germline V CDR1 and CDR2: LNHDA, SQIVND (reference sequence). The CDR3 extends over 17 amino acids. V was pared by 5 bases and J by 8 bases, with 26 bases between.

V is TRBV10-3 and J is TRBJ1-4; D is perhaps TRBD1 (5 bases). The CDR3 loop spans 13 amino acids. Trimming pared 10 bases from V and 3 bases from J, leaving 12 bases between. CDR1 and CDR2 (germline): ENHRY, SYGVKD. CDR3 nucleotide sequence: TGTGCCACCCAGGGAGTCCCTAATGAAAAACTGTTTTTT. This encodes CATQGVPNEKLFF.

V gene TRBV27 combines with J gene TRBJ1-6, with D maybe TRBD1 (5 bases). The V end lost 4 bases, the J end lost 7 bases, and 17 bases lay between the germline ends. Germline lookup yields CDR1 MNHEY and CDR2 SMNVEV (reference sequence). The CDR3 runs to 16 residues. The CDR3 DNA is TGTGCCAGCAGTTCAGGGTCGGGGGGTTGGAATTCACCCCTCCACTTT. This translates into CASSSGSGGWNSPLHF.

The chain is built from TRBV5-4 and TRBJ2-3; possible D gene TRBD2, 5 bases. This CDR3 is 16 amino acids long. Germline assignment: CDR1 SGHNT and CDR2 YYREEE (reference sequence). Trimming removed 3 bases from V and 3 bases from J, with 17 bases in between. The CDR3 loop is CASSSRVGISTDTQYF. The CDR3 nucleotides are TGTGCCAGCAGCTCGAGGGTAGGCATTTCGACAGATACGCAGTATTTT.

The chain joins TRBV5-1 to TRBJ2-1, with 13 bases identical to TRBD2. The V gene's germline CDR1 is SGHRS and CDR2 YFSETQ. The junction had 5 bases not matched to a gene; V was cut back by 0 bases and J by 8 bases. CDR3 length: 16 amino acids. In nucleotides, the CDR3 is TGCGCCAGCAGCTTGGCCGGGACTAGCGGGACCGATGAGCAGTTCTTC. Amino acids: CASSLAGTSGTDEQFF.

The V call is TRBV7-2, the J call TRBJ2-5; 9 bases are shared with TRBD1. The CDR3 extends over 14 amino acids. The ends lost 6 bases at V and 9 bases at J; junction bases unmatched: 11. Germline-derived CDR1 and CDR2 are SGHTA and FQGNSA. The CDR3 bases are TGTGCCAGCAGGGGCCCGGGACAGGGTCTGGCCCAGTACTTC. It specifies CASRGPGQGLAQYF.

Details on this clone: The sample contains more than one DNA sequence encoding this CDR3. Here the CDR3 DNA reads TGCGCCAGCAGCTTGGTTGCTGATCTGAGCTACGAGCAGTACTTC. It translates to CASSLVADLSYEQYF. The V gene is TRBV5-1, the J gene TRBJ2-7, with D hard to call. This CDR3 has 15 residues. Trimming took off 0 bases at V and 3 bases at J, with 13 bases between the two ends. Germline values: CDR1 SGHRS, CDR2 YFSETQ.

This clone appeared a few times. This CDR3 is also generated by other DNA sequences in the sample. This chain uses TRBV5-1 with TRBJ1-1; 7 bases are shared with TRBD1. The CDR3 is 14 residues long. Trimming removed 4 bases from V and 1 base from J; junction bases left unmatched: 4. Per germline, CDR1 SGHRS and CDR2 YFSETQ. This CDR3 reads CASSLGQANTEAFF. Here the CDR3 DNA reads TGCGCCAGCAGCCTAGGACAGGCGAACACTGAAGCTTTCTTT.